The clone carrying this TCR beta chain appeared a few times. The antigen remains undetermined. This sample was included in a study of T cells after yellow fever vaccination. For the study at large: Any fraction with a low cell number was prepared using SMART-Seq v4 Ultra Low Input.

Regarding the study as a whole: Some clonotypes were seen in both the CD4 and the CD8 compartments. These made up a small share and likely arose from convergent recombination. A large majority of primary-vaccination clones showed up again after the booster (approximately 96% CD4, about 90% CD8).

Template switching with 5'RACE generated the TCR cDNA and added a universal primer site and UMIs. TCRdb itself ran the 5' RACE reads through MiXCR, one entry per CDR3 protein. The table shows approximately 600,000 distinct CDR3 sequences, with roughly 12% occurring only once. Between the trimmed V and J ends, which lost 5 bases and 7 bases, there was a span of 16 bases. Germline values: CDR1 DFQATT, CDR2 SNEGSKA (reference sequence). The CDR3 loop spans 13 amino acids. The source of this sequence is a young man who received the YFV17D yellow fever vaccine. The V call is TRBV20-1, the J call TRBJ2-3; TRBD2 might be the D (6 bases). The sample here was PBMCs, taken on the day of the yellow fever booster vaccination. The CDR3 reads CSAEARERNTQYF. CDR3 in DNA: TGCAGTGCTGAGGCCCGGGAGAGAAATACGCAGTATTTT.